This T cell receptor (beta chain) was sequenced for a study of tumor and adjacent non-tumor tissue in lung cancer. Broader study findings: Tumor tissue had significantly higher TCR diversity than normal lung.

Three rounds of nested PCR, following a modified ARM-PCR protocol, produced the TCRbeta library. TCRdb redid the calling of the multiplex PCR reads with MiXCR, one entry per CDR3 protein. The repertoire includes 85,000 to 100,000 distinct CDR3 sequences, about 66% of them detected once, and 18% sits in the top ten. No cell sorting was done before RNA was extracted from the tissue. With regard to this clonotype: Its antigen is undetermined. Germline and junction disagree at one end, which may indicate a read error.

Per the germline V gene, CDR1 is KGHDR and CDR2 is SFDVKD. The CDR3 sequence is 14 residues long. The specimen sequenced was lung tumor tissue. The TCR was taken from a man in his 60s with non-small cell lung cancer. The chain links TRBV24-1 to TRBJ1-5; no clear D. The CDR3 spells CATSDPSSNQPQQF. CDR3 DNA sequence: TGTGCCACCAGTGACCCTTCCAGCAATCAGCCCCAGCAGTTT.